The source of this T cell receptor beta chain is a study of T-cell reconstitution after alpha-beta-depleted transplantation in children. Findings and caveats of the study: T-cell numbers and diversity one year post-transplant derived largely from freshly generated T cells. The study reportedly traced alpha-beta T cells about two months after transplant to several hundred expanded graft clones. The origin of high day-60 TCRbeta diversity in some patients lay in surviving recipient T cells and thymic progenitors.

This clonotype appeared many times. The target antigen is unknown. The CDR3 has 12 amino acids. CDR1 and CDR2 from the germline V gene are SGHDT and YYEEEE. The ends were cut back, 1 base at V and 3 bases at J, with 4 bases in the middle. During its preparation, the TCRbeta library received unique molecular identifiers. TCRdb reprocessed the PCR reads via MiXCR and lists one record per CDR3 protein. In the table there are more than 400,000 distinct CDR3 sequences, about an eighth of which are singletons. The chain employs TRBV5-6 and TRBJ1-1; D is ambiguous. The source of this sequence is a female patient under 10 years old who had a stem cell transplant for aplastic anemia, so the T cells may come from the graft donor. Material: PBMCs, mostly from graft donor cells, obtained 180 days after TCRalphabeta/CD19-depleted stem cell transplant. The CDR3 spells CASSLTDTEAFF. CDR3 coding DNA: TGTGCCAGCAGCTTGACAGACACTGAAGCTTTCTTT.